This TCR beta chain was profiled in a study of shared clonotypes between healthy human individuals. Regarding the study as a whole: Sampling was confined to blood; repertoires within tissues likely differ.

The repertoire was sequenced with immunoSEQ multiplex PCR; TCRdb's copy has only in-frame clones and lacks some. The sample lists roughly 2.5 million clones; about 92% were seen once. On this clone: Its antigen is undetermined.

This receptor was identified in a young man in good health. Sequenced: naive CD4+ T cells sorted from blood. Indicated subset: CD45RA+ positively selected.

In nucleotides, the CDR3 is TGTGCCAGCAGCCGCGACAGAAGTGAAGCTTTCTTT. This codes for CASSRDRSEAFF. This chain links TRBV6-5 with TRBJ1-1, with D perhaps matching TRBD1 (5 bases). CDR3 size: 12 residues. V was pared by 6 bases and J by 7 bases, with 12 bases between. Germline CDR1 is MNHEY and CDR2 is SVGAGI.